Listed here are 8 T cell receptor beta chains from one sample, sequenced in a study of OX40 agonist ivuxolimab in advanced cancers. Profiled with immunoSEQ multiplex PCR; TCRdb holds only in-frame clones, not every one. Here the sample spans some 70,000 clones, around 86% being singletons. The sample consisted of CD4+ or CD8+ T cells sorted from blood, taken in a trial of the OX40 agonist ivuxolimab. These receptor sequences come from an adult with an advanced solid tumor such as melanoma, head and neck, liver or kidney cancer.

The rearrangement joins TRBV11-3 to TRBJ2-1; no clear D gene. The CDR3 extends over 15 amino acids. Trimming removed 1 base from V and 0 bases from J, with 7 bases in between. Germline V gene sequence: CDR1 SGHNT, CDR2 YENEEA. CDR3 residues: CASSLAGSSYNEQFF. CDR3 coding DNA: TGTGCCAGCAGCTTAGCGGGTAGCTCCTACAATGAGCAGTTCTTC.

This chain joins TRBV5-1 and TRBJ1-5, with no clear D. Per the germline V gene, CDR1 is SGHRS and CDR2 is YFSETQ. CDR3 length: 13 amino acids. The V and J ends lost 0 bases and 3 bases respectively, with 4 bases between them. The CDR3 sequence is CASSLDVNQPQHF. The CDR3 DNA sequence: TGCGCCAGCAGCTTGGATGTCAATCAGCCCCAGCATTTT.

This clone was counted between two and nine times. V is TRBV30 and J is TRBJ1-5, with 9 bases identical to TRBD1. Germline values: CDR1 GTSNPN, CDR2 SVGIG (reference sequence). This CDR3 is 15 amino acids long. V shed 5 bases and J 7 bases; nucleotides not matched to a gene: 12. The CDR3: CAWAPTGTGRQPQHF. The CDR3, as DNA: TGTGCCTGGGCACCGACCGGGACAGGGAGGCAGCCCCAGCATTTT.

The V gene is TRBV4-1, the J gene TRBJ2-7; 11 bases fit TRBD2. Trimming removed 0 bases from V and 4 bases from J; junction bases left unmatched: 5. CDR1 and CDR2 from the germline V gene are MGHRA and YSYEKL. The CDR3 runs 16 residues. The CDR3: CASSQDMPSGRYEQYF. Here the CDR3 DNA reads TGCGCCAGCAGCCAAGATATGCCTAGCGGGAGGTACGAGCAGTACTTC.

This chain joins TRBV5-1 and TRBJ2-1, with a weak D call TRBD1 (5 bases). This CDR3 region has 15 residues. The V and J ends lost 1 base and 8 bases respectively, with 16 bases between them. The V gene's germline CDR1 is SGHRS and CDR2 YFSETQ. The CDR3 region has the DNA TGCGCCAGCAGCTTGTTCTGGGGCCCTACGGATGAGCAGTTCTTC. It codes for CASSLFWGPTDEQFF.

The CDR3 loop is CASSGRTSGGNTDTQYF. The CDR3 DNA sequence: TGTGCCAGCAGCGGACGGACTAGCGGGGGGAACACAGATACGCAGTATTTT. The genes are TRBV9 and TRBJ2-3; TRBD2 agrees at 14 bases. V shed 3 bases and J 2 bases; nucleotides not matched to a gene: 5. The CDR3 length is 17 residues. Per the germline V gene, CDR1 is SGDLS and CDR2 is YYNGEE.

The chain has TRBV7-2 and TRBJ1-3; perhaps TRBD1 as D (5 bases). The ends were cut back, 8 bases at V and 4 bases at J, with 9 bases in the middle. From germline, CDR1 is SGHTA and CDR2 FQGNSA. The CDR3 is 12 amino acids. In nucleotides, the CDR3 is TGTGCCAGCGTAGGGGCAGGAAACACCATATATTTT. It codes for CASVGAGNTIYF.

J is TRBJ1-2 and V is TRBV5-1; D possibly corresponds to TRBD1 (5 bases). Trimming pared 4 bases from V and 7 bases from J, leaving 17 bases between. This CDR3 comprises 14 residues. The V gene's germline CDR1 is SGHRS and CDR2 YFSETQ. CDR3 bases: TGCGCCAGCAGCGGGGGGGAGCCTGGAGGTGGCTACACCTTC. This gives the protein CASSGGEPGGGYTF.